The 12 T cell receptor beta chains given below trace back to one sample, sequenced in a study of OX40 agonist ivuxolimab in advanced cancers. Repertoires were generated with immunoSEQ multiplex PCR, while TCRdb's copy carries only in-frame clones and drops some. The table lists some 100,000 clones, roughly 89% of them singletons. Sequencing used CD4+ or CD8+ T cells sorted from blood, obtained in a trial of the OX40 agonist ivuxolimab. The receptors derive from an adult with an advanced solid tumor such as melanoma, head and neck, liver or kidney cancer.

The chain has TRBV19 and TRBJ1-1, with D possibly TRBD1 on 6 matching bases. CDR1 and CDR2 (germline): LNHDA, SQIVND (reference sequence). V lost 3 bases and J lost 6, with 17 bases in between. The CDR3 sequence is 15 residues long. The CDR3 DNA sequence: TGTGCCAGTAGTATTGGGACATCCGCAGGCCCTGAAGCTTTCTTT. Translating gives CASSIGTSAGPEAFF. The complete variable domain, with remaining parts taken from reference TRBV19 and TRBJ1-1, reads DGGITQSPKYLFRKEGQNVTLSCEQNLNHDAMYWYRQDPGQGLRLIYYSQIVNDFQKGDIAEGYSVSREKKESFPLTVTSAQKNPTAFYLCASSIGTSAGPEAFFGQGTRLTVV.

The V gene is TRBV5-1, the J gene TRBJ2-3, with 10 bases that match TRBD2. Germline CDR1 and CDR2: SGHRS and YFSETQ. After removal of 0 bases from V and 4 bases from J, the junction contained 11 bases not matched to a gene. The length of the CDR3 is 18 residues. The CDR3 loop reads CASSLEVSGGLGADTQYF. Here the CDR3 DNA reads TGCGCCAGCAGCTTGGAAGTTAGCGGGGGGCTGGGGGCAGATACGCAGTATTTT.

The chain links TRBV7-9 to TRBJ1-5; a weak D match, TRBD1 (6 bases). The germline V gene encodes CDR1 SEHNR and CDR2 FQNEAQ (reference sequence). The CDR3 covers 13 residues. V gave up 5 bases and J gave up 7 bases, with 12 bases separating them. The CDR3 protein is CASSDTGIQPQHF. Written as DNA, the CDR3 is TGTGCCAGCAGCGATACAGGGATCCAGCCCCAGCATTTT.

The chain couples TRBV18 to TRBJ1-4, with D unresolved. The V end was cut by 3 bases, the J end by 4 bases, with 9 bases between. The CDR3 runs to 14 residues. CDR1 and CDR2 from the germline V gene are KGHSH and LQKENI. CDR3 residues: CASSPGILNEKLFF. The CDR3 bases are TGTGCCAGCTCACCGGGGATTCTTAATGAAAAACTGTTTTTT.

This rearrangement joins TRBV9 to TRBJ2-2; 8 nucleotides align to TRBD1. From germline, CDR1 is SGDLS and CDR2 YYNGEE. The CDR3 has 15 residues. The J segment lost 2 bases and the V segment lost 3 bases, leaving 3 bases of the junction unmatched. The CDR3 region is CASSEQGVNTGELFF. The CDR3 coding sequence is TGTGCCAGCAGCGAACAGGGGGTTAACACCGGGGAGCTGTTTTTT.

The J gene is TRBJ2-1, the V gene TRBV11-3; 10 nucleotides align to TRBD1. Germline assignment: CDR1 SGHNT and CDR2 YENEEA. This CDR3 region has 15 residues. Trimming removed 5 bases from V and 4 bases from J; junction bases left unmatched: 5. The CDR3 reads CASSLGQGSYNEQFF. The CDR3 nucleotides read TGTGCCAGCAGCCTGGGACAGGGGTCTTACAATGAGCAGTTCTTC.

This clone occurred once. V is TRBV19 and J is TRBJ2-5, with no clear D. The DNA end is more similar to TRBJ2-7, so the J call may be wrong. Germline V gene lookup returns CDR1 LNHDA and CDR2 SQIVND (reference sequence). This CDR3 comprises 16 residues. CDR3 in amino acids: CASSIDVLASAYEQYF. The CDR3 coding sequence is TGTGCCAGTAGTATAGATGTGCTGGCCTCCGCCTACGAGCAGTACTTC.

The chain combines TRBV5-1 with TRBJ2-1; the D is unclear. CDR1 and CDR2 from the germline V gene are SGHRS and YFSETQ. V gave up 10 bases and J gave up 8 bases, with 22 bases separating them. The CDR3 totals 14 residues. The CDR3 loop reads CACGPGPTYDEQFF. CDR3 nucleotide sequence: TGCGCCTGTGGCCCCGGGCCGACCTATGATGAGCAGTTCTTC.

This chain connects TRBV30 to TRBJ1-6; D is unresolved. V shed 3 bases and J shed 7 bases, with 4 bases lying between them. Germline loops: CDR1 GTSNPN, CDR2 SVGIG (reference sequence). The CDR3 spans 11 residues. The CDR3 spells CAWRWNSPLHF. The CDR3, as DNA: TGTGCCTGGAGGTGGAATTCACCCCTCCACTTT.

The rearrangement joins TRBV5-1 to TRBJ2-2; the D gene is possibly TRBD1 (6 bases). The CDR3 runs 17 residues. The germline V gene has CDR1 SGHRS and CDR2 YFSETQ. Between the trimmed V and J ends, which lost 1 base and 4 bases, there was a span of 17 bases. The CDR3 nucleotides read TGCGCCAGCAGCTTGTCTGTCAGGGGTGGTGGCACCGGGGAGCTGTTTTTT. It yields the protein CASSLSVRGGGTGELFF.

The chain uses TRBV5-1 and TRBJ2-7; D not resolved. Between the trimmed V and J ends, which lost 1 base and 4 bases, there was a span of 15 bases. The CDR3 has 15 amino acids. Looked up from germline, CDR1 is SGHRS and CDR2 is YFSETQ. CDR3: CASSLSPRAEYEQYF. DNA of the CDR3: TGCGCCAGCAGCTTGAGCCCCCGGGCCGAATACGAGCAGTACTTC.

This clone appeared once. The gene calls are TRBV13 and TRBJ2-1, with 11 bases lining up with TRBD2. Trimming took 5 bases from V and 7 from J; bases not matched to a gene: 13. The CDR3 spans 17 residues. Germline V gives CDR1 PRHDT, CDR2 FYEKMQ (reference sequence). The CDR3 region has the DNA TGTGCCAGCAGCCGTATCCTAGCGGGGGGACGGGGGAATGAGCAGTTCTTC. Amino acids: CASSRILAGGRGNEQFF. The full variable domain, with the rest looked up from reference TRBV13 and TRBJ2-1, is AAGVIQSPRHLIKEKRETATLKCYPIPRHDTVYWYQQGPGQDPQFLISFYEKMQSDKGSIPDRFSAQQFSDYHSELNMSSLELGDSALYFCASSRILAGGRGNEQFFGPGTRLTVL.